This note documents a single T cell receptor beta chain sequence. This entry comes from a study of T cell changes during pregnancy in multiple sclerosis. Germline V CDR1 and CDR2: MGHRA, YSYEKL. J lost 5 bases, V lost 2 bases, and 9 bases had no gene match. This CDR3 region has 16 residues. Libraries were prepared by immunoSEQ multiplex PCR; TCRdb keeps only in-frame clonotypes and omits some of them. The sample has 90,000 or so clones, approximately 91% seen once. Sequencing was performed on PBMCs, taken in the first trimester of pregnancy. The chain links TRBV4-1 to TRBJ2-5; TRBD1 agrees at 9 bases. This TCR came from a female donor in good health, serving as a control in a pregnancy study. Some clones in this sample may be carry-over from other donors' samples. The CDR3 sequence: CASSQLATGGAETQYF. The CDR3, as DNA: TGCGCCAGCAGCCAACTGGCTACAGGGGGCGCGGAGACCCAGTACTTC.